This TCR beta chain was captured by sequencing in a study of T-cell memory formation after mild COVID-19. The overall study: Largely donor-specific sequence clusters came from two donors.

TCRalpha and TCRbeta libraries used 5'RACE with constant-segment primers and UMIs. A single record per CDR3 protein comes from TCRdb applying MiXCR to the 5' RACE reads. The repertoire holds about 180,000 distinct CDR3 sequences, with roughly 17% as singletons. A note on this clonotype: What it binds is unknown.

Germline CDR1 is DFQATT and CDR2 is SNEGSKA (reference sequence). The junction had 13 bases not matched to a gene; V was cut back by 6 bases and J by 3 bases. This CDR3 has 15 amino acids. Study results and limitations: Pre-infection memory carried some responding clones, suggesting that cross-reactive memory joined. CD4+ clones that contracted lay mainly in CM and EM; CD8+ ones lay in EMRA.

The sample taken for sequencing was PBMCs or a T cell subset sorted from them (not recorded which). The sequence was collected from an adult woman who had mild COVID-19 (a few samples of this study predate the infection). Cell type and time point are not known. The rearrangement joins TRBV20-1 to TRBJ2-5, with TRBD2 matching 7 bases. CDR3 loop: CSASLWGGPKETQYF. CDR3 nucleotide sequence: TGCAGTGCGAGTCTTTGGGGGGGTCCTAAAGAGACCCAGTACTTC.